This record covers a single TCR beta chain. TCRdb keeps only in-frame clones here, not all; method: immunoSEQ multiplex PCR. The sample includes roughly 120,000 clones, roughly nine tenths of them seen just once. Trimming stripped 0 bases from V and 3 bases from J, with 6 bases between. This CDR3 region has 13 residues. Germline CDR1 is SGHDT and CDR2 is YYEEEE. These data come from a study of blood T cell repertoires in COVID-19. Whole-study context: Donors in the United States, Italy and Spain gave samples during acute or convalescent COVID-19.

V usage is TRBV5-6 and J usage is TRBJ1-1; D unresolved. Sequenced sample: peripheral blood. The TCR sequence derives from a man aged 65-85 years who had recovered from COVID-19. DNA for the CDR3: TGTGCCAGCAGCTTGGACGGGTACACTGAAGCTTTCTTT. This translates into CASSLDGYTEAFF.